Sequencing of this TCR beta chain was carried out in a study of blood T cell repertoires in COVID-19. Overall study context: The samples span acute and convalescent COVID-19 from the United States, Italy and Spain. Sources were T cells, B-cell-depleted T cells, or PBMCs; the material itself was cDNA or gDNA.

This CDR3 is 15 amino acids long. The germline V gene has CDR1 LNHDA and CDR2 SQIVND (reference sequence). The V segment lost 6 bases and the J segment 1 base; nucleotides outside the gene matches: 4. Per the original methods: Nucleated cell number was recorded as an estimate derived from reference gene primer amplification. The method was immunoSEQ multiplex PCR; TCRdb's version includes in-frame clones alone and lacks a portion of them. The DNA was the basis for D and trimming; V, J and clone size are from that table. Found here are about 88,000 clones, 70% to 90% of them singletons; the top ten hold 2.5% to 3.5%.

The chain combines TRBV19 with TRBJ1-5; 9 bases line up with TRBD1. The TCR comes from a woman over 75 with acute or convalescent COVID-19. Sequenced material: peripheral blood. CDR3 sequence (DNA): TGTGCCAGTAGCGCGGACAGGGGAAGCAATCAGCCCCAGCATTTT. This gives the protein CASSADRGSNQPQHF.